These 5 T cell receptor beta chains were sequenced from one sample in a study of STAT5B mutations in CD4+ large granular lymphocyte leukemia. Profiled with immunoSEQ multiplex PCR; TCRdb holds only in-frame clones, not every one. In the table there are about 35,000 clones, about three quarters of which are singletons. Sequencing was performed on CD4+ T cells from blood buffy coats. These receptors originate from a human donor in good health.

The gene calls are TRBV27 and TRBJ1-4, with TRBD1 matching over 9 bases. Germline CDR1 MNHEY, CDR2 SMNVEV (reference sequence). V lost 5 bases and J lost 7; bases outside the gene matches: 8. The CDR3 loop spans 15 amino acids. CDR3 region: CASSRGTGLSEKLFF. CDR3 in DNA: TGTGCCAGCAGTCGAGGGACAGGGCTCTCTGAAAAACTGTTTTTT.

V and J are TRBV30 and TRBJ2-5; D uncertain. Germline CDR1 reads GTSNPN; CDR2 reads SVGIG (reference sequence). V was clipped by 2 bases and J by 4 bases, with 8 bases between them. The CDR3 consists of 12 residues. The CDR3 loop reads CAWSRSVETQYF. CDR3 nucleotides: TGTGCCTGGAGTCGTTCTGTAGAGACCCAGTACTTC.

The chain recombines TRBV18 with TRBJ2-2, with TRBD2 identical over 8 bases. CDR1 is KGHSH, CDR2 LQKENI, per germline. The CDR3 is 18 amino acids. J was trimmed by 2 bases and V by 3 bases; bases with no gene match: 11. DNA for the CDR3: TGTGCCAGCTCACCCCGGGGGGGTCGGTCGCGAAACACCGGGGAGCTGTTTTTT. It specifies CASSPRGGRSRNTGELFF.

This clone was counted a few times. The genes are TRBV14 and TRBJ1-1; D ambiguous. V was shortened by 4 bases and J by 4 bases, with 13 bases between the two germline ends. Germline CDR1 reads SGHDN; CDR2 reads FVKESK. The CDR3 covers 14 residues. Written as DNA, the CDR3 is TGTGCCAGCAGCCGGGTCCCGCGAACCACTGAAGCTTTCTTT. As protein: CASSRVPRTTEAFF.

This clone has just a few counts. J is TRBJ1-5 and V is TRBV19; D is ambiguous. This CDR3 region has 13 residues. Germline loops: CDR1 LNHDA, CDR2 SQIVND (reference sequence). The germline V and J ends were trimmed by 7 bases and 5 bases, with 12 bases remaining between them. The CDR3 DNA reads TGTGCCAGTACCGGGTCCGGGGATCAGCCCCAGCATTTT. This encodes CASTGSGDQPQHF.